The 19 T cell receptor beta chains below come from one sample, sequenced in a study of blood T cells in healthy people across ages. A second PCR, run for 7 to 11 cycles, used a sample-barcoded 5' primer plus a J-beta primer mix. From the 5' RACE reads, TCRdb called clonotypes with MiXCR, one entry per CDR3 protein. This sample carries some 1.4 million distinct CDR3 sequences, 35% to 45% of them seen once, and the ten largest clones take 6.5% to 10%. Specimen: blood. Receptors originate from a woman aged 18-29 years in good health.

The V call is TRBV9, the J call TRBJ2-3, with 11 bases matching TRBD2. CDR1 is SGDLS and CDR2 is YYNGEE in the germline V gene. CDR3 length equals 17 residues. Germline trimming cut 3 bases from V and 0 bases from J; bases unmatched to any gene: 6. CDR3 nucleotide sequence: TGTGCCAGCAGCGGACTTAGCGGGGGGGCTAGCACAGATACGCAGTATTTT. Its protein product is CASSGLSGGASTDTQYF.

The rearrangement links TRBV6-4 to TRBJ2-6; a weak D match, TRBD1 (5 bases). The V and J ends lost 3 bases and 0 bases respectively, with 12 bases between them. The CDR3 runs to 17 residues. Per germline, CDR1 MRHNA and CDR2 SNTAGT. DNA of the CDR3: TGTGCCAGCAGTGAGAGCAGGGTGTACTCTGGGGCCAACGTCCTGACTTTC. Its protein product is CASSESRVYSGANVLTF.

This clonotype was detected only a few times. The chain joins TRBV6-5 to TRBJ1-2; 8 bases are a match to TRBD1. Per germline, CDR1 MNHEY and CDR2 SVGAGI. The CDR3 is made up of 14 amino acids. Trimming took 6 bases from V and 3 from J; bases not matched to a gene: 6. CDR3 residues: CASRVDRGDYGYTF. DNA of the CDR3: TGTGCCAGCAGGGTCGACAGGGGCGACTATGGCTACACCTTC.

The CDR3: CASSLIAGEGHEQFF. The CDR3 DNA reads TGTGCCAGCAGCCTCATTGCGGGAGAGGGCCATGAGCAGTTCTTC. The chain links TRBV4-2 to TRBJ2-1; 7 bases line up with TRBD2. The ends lost 4 bases at V and 8 bases at J; junction bases unmatched: 11. Germline V lookup: CDR1 LGHNA, CDR2 YNFKEQ. This CDR3 contains 15 residues.

A few counts support this clonotype. The CDR3 sequence is CASSIKTSGNYEQYF. CDR3 coding DNA: TGTGCCAGCAGCATCAAGACTAGCGGAAACTACGAGCAGTACTTC. The V call is TRBV7-2, the J call TRBJ2-7; 9 bases are shared with TRBD2. Trimming took 5 bases from V and 3 from J; bases not matched to a gene: 8. The germline V gene encodes CDR1 SGHTA and CDR2 FQGNSA. CDR3 size: 15 residues.

This clonotype was detected once. V gene TRBV9 combines with J gene TRBJ2-1, with D maybe TRBD2 (5 bases). The J call may not be correct, given that the DNA end is closer to TRBJ2-7. Germline V CDR1 and CDR2: SGDLS, YYNGEE. The CDR3 is 16 residues long. CDR3 sequence reads: CASSVGGPGIHNEQYF. The CDR3 DNA is TGTGCCAGCAGCGTAGGAGGCCCCGGGATCCACAATGAGCAGTACTTC.

The chain couples TRBV4-1 to TRBJ2-5; no reliable D call. This CDR3 has 15 amino acids. The germline CDR1 and CDR2 sequences are MGHRA and YSYEKL. V lost 1 base and J lost 1, with 10 bases in between. DNA for the CDR3: TGCGCCAGCAGCCAAGTTCTCGGAGTCCAAGAGACCCAGTACTTC. It specifies CASSQVLGVQETQYF.

J is TRBJ2-3 and V is TRBV7-9; 12 nucleotides align to TRBD2. Germline lookup yields CDR1 SEHNR and CDR2 FQNEAQ (reference sequence). Germline trimming cut 1 base from V and 0 bases from J; bases unmatched to any gene: 11. The length of the CDR3 is 20 residues. CDR3 in DNA: TGTGCCAGCAGCTTAGGATCCCCGACTAGCGGGGGTTCTAGCACAGATACGCAGTATTTT. Amino acids: CASSLGSPTSGGSSTDTQYF.

This clonotype was seen a handful of times. The V call is TRBV12-3 or TRBV12-4, the J call TRBJ2-5, with 7 bases aligning to TRBD1. The CDR3 extends over 15 amino acids. V was pared by 5 bases and J by 2 bases, with 8 bases of the junction left unmatched. As DNA, the CDR3 is TGTGCCAGCAGTCCAACGACAGGGCCTCAAGAGACCCAGTACTTC. Translating gives CASSPTTGPQETQYF.

The rearrangement uses TRBV30 and TRBJ2-4; 7 bases are a match to TRBD1. The DNA end lines up better with TRBJ2-7; the J call may be wrong. The germline V gene encodes CDR1 GTSNPN and CDR2 SVGIG (reference sequence). This CDR3 contains 15 residues. CDR3 DNA sequence: TGTGCCTGGAGTGGACTTCGGACAGGAGGCTACGAGCAGTACTTC. Translated, it gives CAWSGLRTGGYEQYF.

This clonotype was seen a handful of times. The V call is TRBV7-9, the J call TRBJ1-2; D is undetermined. CDR1 and CDR2 (germline): SEHNR, FQNEAQ (reference sequence). Trimming pared 5 bases from V and 2 bases from J, leaving 12 bases between. CDR3 size: 14 residues. This CDR3 reads CASSPLTPNYGYTF. Here the CDR3 DNA reads TGTGCCAGCAGCCCATTAACCCCAAACTATGGCTACACCTTC.

The sample holds a few counts of this clonotype. The chain couples TRBV21-1 to TRBJ2-4; the table's D gene call, TRBD2, was not cross checked with the DNA. TRBV21-1 has pseudogene status. CDR3 length: 13 residues. Written as DNA, the CDR3 is TGTGCCAGCAGCGCCCCGGGACTTTACATTCAGTACTTC. It codes for CASSAPGLYIQYF.

Turning to this clonotype: Just one base apart from a much larger clone, this may be a read error. The V gene is TRBV27, the J gene TRBJ2-7; D tentatively fits TRBD1 or TRBD2 (5 bases each). The CDR3 covers 15 residues. The germline V gene encodes CDR1 MNHEY and CDR2 SMNVEV (reference sequence). V lost 6 bases and J lost 6, with 21 bases in between. The CDR3 coding sequence is TGTGCCAGCAGCAGGGAATTGGTAGCGATTGGCGAGCAGTACTTC. Translated, it gives CASSRELVAIGEQYF.

CDR3 DNA sequence: TGCGCCAGCAGCCAAGATGGGGGGGGGCCGAACACTGAAGCTTTCTTT. Translating it yields CASSQDGGGPNTEAFF. The V gene is TRBV4-1, the J gene TRBJ1-1, with a tentative D call TRBD1 (6 bases). Trimming cost V 0 bases and J 1 base, with 12 bases left between them. This CDR3 is 16 amino acids long. Germline assignment: CDR1 MGHRA and CDR2 YSYEKL.

The rearrangement joins TRBV6-5 to TRBJ2-3; 9 bases match TRBD1. The trim removed 10 bases at V and 5 bases at J, leaving 10 bases unmatched. CDR3 length: 14 amino acids. The germline V gene has CDR1 MNHEY and CDR2 SVGAGI. The CDR3 loop is CATRDRVVQDTQYF. In nucleotides, the CDR3 is TGTGCCACCAGGGACAGGGTCGTTCAAGATACGCAGTATTTT.

This chain links TRBV12-3 or TRBV12-4 with TRBJ2-3; 15 bases match TRBD2. The CDR3 is made up of 18 amino acids. J was trimmed by 2 bases and V by 5 bases; bases with no gene match: 8. This chain's CDR3 is CASSPGLAGGPFTDTQYF. The CDR3 nucleotides read TGTGCCAGCAGTCCAGGACTAGCGGGAGGGCCCTTCACAGATACGCAGTATTTT.

The rearrangement uses TRBV20-1 and TRBJ1-2; 8 bases match TRBD1. CDR3 length equals 15 residues. V lost 3 bases and J lost 4; bases outside the gene matches: 10. Germline CDR1 is DFQATT and CDR2 is SNEGSKA (reference sequence). The CDR3 sequence: CSARRAGGIVYGYTF. CDR3 DNA: TGCAGTGCTAGGAGGGCAGGGGGCATTGTCTATGGCTACACCTTC.

The V gene is TRBV20-1, the J gene TRBJ1-2; D is ambiguous. Germline CDR1 is DFQATT and CDR2 is SNEGSKA (reference sequence). This CDR3 region has 15 residues. With 1 base removed from V and 2 bases from J, the gap between germline ends came to 14 bases. The CDR3 region has the DNA TGCAGTGCTAGAGGTTCCACCTCGGAGAACTATGGCTACACCTTC. Its protein product is CSARGSTSENYGYTF.

The V and J genes are TRBV6-1 and TRBJ1-2; TRBD1 matches at 7 bases. Germline assignment: CDR1 MNHNS and CDR2 SASEGT. V lost 2 bases and J lost 8; bases outside the gene matches: 8. This CDR3 contains 14 residues. The CDR3 DNA follows: TGTGCCAGCAGTGAACGTGGACAGGCGAGGGGCTACACCTTC. Protein sequence: CASSERGQARGYTF.